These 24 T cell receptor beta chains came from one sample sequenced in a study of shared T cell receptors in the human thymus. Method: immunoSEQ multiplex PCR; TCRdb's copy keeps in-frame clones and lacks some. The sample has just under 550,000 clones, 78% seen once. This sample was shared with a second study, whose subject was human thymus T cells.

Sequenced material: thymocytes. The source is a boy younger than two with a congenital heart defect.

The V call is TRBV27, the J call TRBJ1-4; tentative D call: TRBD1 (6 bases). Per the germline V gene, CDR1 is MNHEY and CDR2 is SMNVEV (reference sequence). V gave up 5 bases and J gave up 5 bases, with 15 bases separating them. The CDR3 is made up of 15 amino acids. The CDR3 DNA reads TGTGCCAGCAGTCCCTCGGGGACACCCAATGAAAAACTGTTTTTT. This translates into CASSPSGTPNEKLFF.

CDR3 sequence reads: CAWRTRDRGDQPQHF. The CDR3 DNA sequence: TGTGCCTGGAGGACCCGGGACAGGGGCGATCAGCCCCAGCATTTT. The chain uses TRBV30 and TRBJ1-5, with TRBD1 identical over 10 bases. J lost 5 bases, V lost 3 bases, and 7 bases had no gene match. Germline V lookup: CDR1 GTSNPN, CDR2 SVGIG (reference sequence). This CDR3 has 15 amino acids. The variable domain in full, completed from reference TRBV30 and TRBJ1-5, reads SQTIHQWPATLVQPVGSPLSLECTVEGTSNPNLYWYRQAAGRGLQLLFYSVGIGQISSEVPQNLSASRPQDRQFILSSKKLLLSDSGFYLCAWRTRDRGDQPQHFGDGTRLSIL.

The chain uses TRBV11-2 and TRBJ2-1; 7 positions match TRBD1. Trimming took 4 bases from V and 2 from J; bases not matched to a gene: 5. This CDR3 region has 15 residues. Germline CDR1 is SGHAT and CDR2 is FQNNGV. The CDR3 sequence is CASSYRQGPYNEQFF. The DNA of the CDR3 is TGTGCCAGCAGCTATCGACAGGGCCCCTACAATGAGCAGTTCTTC.

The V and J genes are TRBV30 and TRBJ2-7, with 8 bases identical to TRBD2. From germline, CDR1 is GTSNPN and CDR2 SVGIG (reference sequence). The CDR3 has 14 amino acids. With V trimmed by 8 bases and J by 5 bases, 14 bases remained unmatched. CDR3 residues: CARGGARSGDEQYF. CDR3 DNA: TGTGCCCGGGGGGGGGCGCGGTCGGGGGACGAGCAGTACTTC. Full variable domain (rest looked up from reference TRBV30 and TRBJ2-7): SQTIHQWPATLVQPVGSPLSLECTVEGTSNPNLYWYRQAAGRGLQLLFYSVGIGQISSEVPQNLSASRPQDRQFILSSKKLLLSDSGFYLCARGGARSGDEQYFGPGTRLTVT.

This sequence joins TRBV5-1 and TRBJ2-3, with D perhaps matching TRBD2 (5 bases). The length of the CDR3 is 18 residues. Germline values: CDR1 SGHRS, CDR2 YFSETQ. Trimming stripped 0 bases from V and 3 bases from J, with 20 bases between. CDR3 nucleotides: TGCGCCAGCAGCTTGGGAGTGAAGAGGACCCCGGGAACAGATACGCAGTATTTT. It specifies CASSLGVKRTPGTDTQYF.

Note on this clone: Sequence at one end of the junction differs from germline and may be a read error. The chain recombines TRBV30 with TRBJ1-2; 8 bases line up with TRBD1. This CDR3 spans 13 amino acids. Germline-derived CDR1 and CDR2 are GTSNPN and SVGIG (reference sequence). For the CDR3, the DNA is TGTGCCTGGAGTGTCCCTCGGGGACAGGCTGTGGCCTTC. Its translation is CAWSVPRGQAVAF.

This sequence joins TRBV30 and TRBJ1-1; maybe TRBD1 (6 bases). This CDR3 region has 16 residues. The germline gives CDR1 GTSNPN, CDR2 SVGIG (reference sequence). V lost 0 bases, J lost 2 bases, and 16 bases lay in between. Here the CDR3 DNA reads TGTGCCTGGAGTGTTCAAGGGGGTTCGGGTAACACTGAAGCTTTCTTT. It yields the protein CAWSVQGGSGNTEAFF.

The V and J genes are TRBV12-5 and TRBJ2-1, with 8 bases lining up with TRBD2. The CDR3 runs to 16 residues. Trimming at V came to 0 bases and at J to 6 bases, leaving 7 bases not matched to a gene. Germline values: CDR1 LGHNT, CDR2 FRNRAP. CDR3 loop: CASGLVRLAGPNEQFF. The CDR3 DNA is TGTGCTAGTGGTTTGGTAAGGCTAGCGGGCCCCAATGAGCAGTTCTTC.

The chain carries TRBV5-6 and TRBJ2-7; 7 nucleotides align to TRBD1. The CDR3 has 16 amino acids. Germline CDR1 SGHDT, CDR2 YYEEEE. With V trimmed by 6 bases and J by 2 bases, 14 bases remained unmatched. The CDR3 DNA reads TGTGCCAGCATCCCAGAGGGCCACAGGGGAACCTACGAGCAGTACTTC. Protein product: CASIPEGHRGTYEQYF.

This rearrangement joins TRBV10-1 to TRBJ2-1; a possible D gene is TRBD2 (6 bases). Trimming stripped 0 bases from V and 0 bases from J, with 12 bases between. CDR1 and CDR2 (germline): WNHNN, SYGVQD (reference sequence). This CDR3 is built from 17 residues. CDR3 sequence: CASSESPGLSSYNEQFF. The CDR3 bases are TGCGCCAGCAGTGAGTCGCCGGGACTTAGCTCCTACAATGAGCAGTTCTTC.

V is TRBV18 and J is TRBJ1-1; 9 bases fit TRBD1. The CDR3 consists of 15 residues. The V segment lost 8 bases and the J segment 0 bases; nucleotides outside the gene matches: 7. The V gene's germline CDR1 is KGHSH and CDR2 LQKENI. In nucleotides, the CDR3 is TGTGCCAGCCCCCGGGACAGGGATATGAACACTGAAGCTTTCTTT. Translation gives CASPRDRDMNTEAFF.

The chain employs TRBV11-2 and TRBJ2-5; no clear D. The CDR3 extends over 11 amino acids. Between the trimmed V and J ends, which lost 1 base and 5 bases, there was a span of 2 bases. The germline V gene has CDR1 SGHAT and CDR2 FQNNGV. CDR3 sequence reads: CASSLAETQYF. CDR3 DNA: TGTGCCAGCAGCTTAGCGGAGACCCAGTACTTC.

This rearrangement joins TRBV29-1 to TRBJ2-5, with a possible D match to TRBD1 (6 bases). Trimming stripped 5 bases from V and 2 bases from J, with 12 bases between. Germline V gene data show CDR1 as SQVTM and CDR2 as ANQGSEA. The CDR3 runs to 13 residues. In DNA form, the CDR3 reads TGCAGCGTTCCCAGGGGTTGGCAAGAGACCCAGTACTTC. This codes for CSVPRGWQETQYF. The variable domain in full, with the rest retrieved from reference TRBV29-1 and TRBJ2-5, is SAVISQKPSRDICQRGTSLTIQCQVDSQVTMMFWYRQQPGQSLTLIATANQGSEATYESGFVIDKFPISRPNLTFSTLTVSNMSPEDSSIYLCSVPRGWQETQYFGPGTRLLVL.

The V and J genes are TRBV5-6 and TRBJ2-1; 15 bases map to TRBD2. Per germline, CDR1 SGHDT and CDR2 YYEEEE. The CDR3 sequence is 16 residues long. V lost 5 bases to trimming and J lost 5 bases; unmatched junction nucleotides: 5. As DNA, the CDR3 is TGTGCCAGCAGGACGGGACTAGCGGGAGGCCACAATGAGCAGTTCTTC. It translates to CASRTGLAGGHNEQFF.

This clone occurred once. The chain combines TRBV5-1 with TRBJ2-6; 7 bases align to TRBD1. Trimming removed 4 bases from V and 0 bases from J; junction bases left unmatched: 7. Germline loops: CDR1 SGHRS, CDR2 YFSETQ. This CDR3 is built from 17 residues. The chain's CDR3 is CASSPRDRSSGANVLTF. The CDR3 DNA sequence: TGCGCCAGCAGCCCACGGGACAGATCCTCTGGGGCCAACGTCCTGACTTTC.

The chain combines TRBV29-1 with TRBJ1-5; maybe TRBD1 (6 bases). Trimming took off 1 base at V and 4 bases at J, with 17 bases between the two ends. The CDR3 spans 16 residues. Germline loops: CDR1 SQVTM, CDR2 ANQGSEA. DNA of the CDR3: TGCAGCGTTGAAGTAGGGGGAGGGGAGGCAAATCAGCCCCAGCATTTT. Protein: CSVEVGGGEANQPQHF.

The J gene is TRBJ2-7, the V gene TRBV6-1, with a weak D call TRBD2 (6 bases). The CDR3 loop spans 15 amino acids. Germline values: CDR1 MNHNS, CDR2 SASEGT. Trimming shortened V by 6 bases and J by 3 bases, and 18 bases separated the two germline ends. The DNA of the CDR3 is TGTGCCAGCAGCCGAGGGACGGACTACAACTACGAGCAGTACTTC. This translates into CASSRGTDYNYEQYF.

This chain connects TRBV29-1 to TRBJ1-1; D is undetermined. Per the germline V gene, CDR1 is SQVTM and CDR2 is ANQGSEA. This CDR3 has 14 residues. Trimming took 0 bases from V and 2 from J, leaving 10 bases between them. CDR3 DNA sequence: TGCAGCGTTGAAGATCTTGGGCCCAACACTGAAGCTTTCTTT. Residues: CSVEDLGPNTEAFF.

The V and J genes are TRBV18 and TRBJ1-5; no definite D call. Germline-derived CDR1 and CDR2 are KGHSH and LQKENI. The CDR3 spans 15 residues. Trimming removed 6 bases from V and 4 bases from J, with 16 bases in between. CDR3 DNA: TGTGCCAGCTCCAGGCAGGCCGATCCAAATCAGCCCCAGCATTTT. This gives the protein CASSRQADPNQPQHF.

CDR3 sequence reads: CASSSTGTIQETQYF. In DNA form, the CDR3 reads TGTGCCAGCAGCTCCACCGGGACTATCCAAGAGACCCAGTACTTC. V is TRBV11-2 and J is TRBJ2-5; 7 positions match TRBD2. Looked up from germline, CDR1 is SGHAT and CDR2 is FQNNGV. This CDR3 has 15 amino acids. V shed 4 bases, J shed 1 base, and the junction held 6 bases outside the gene matches.

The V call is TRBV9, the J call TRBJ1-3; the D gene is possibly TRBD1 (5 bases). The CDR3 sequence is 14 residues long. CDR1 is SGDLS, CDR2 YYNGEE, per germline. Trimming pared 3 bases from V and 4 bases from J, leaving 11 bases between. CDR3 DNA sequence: TGTGCCAGCAGCGCCGGGGGGGACGGAAACACCATATATTTT. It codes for CASSAGGDGNTIYF. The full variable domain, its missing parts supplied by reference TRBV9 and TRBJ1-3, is DSGVTQTPKHLITATGQRVTLRCSPRSGDLSVYWYQQSLDQGLQFLIQYYNGEERAKGNILERFSAQQFPDLHSELNLSSLELGDSALYFCASSAGGDGNTIYFGEGSWLTVV.

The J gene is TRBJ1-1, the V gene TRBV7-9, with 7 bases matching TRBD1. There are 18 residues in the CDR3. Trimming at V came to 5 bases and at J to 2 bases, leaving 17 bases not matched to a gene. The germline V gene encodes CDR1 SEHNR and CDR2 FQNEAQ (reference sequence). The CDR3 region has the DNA TGTGCCAGCAGCCAAGGGGCCTTCGACAGGGTGTTCAACACTGAAGCTTTCTTT. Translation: CASSQGAFDRVFNTEAFF.

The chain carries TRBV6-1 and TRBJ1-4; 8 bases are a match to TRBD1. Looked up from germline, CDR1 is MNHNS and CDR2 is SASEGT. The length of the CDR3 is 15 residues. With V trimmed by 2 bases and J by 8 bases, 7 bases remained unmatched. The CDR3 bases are TGTGCCAGCAGTGAACCGGGACAGGCAGGGGAAAAACTGTTTTTT. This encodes CASSEPGQAGEKLFF.

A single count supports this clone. The CDR3 nucleotides are TGTGCTAGTGCCATTCGGTGGCTAGCGGACTACAATGAGCAGTTCTTC. Translating gives CASAIRWLADYNEQFF. The chain combines TRBV12-5 with TRBJ2-1; 7 bases map to TRBD2. This CDR3 has 16 residues. The V and J ends lost 7 bases and 3 bases, in that order; junction bases with no gene match: 12. In germline, CDR1 is LGHNT, CDR2 FRNRAP.